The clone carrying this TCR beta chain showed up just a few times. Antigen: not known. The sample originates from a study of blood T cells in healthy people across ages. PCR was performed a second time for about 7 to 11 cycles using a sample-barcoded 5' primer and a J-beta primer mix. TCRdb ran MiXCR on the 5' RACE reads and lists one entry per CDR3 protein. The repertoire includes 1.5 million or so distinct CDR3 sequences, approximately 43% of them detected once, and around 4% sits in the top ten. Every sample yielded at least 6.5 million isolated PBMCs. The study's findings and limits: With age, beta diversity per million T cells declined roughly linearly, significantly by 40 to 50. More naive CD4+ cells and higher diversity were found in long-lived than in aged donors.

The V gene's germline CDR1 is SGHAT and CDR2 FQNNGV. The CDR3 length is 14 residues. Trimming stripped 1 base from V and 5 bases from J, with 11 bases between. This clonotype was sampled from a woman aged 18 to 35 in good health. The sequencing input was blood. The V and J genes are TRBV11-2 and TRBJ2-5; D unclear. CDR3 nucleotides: TGTGCCAGCAGCTTAGGCGTATCTGGGGAGACCCAGTACTTC. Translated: CASSLGVSGETQYF.